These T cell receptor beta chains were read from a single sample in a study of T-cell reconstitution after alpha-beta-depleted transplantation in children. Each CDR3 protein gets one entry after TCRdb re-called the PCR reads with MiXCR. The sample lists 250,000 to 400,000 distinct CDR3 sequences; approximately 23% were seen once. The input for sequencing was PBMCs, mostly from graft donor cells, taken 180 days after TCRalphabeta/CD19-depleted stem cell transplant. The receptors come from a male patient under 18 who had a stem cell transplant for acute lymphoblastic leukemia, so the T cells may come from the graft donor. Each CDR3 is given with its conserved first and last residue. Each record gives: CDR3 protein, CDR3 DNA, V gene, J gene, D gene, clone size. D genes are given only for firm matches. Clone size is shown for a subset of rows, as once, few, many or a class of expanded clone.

CASGWTGQTDTQYF	TGTGCCAGCGGCTGGACAGGGCAAACAGATACGCAGTATTTT	TRBV5-6	TRBJ2-3	TRBD1	-
CASSDMPWGGLNTGELFF	TGTGCCAGCAGCGACATGCCGTGGGGGGGCTTGAACACCGGGGAGCTGTTTTTT	TRBV9	TRBJ2-2	-	-
CASSFAGGQGNEQYF	TGCGCCAGCAGCTTCGCAGGGGGACAGGGGAACGAGCAGTACTTC	TRBV5-1	TRBJ2-7	TRBD1	-
CASSFGAYTEAFF	TGTGCCAGCAGCTTTGGGGCTTACACTGAAGCTTTCTTT	TRBV7-3	TRBJ1-1	-	-
CASSLYTPNGGGYYDTEAFF	TGTGCCAGCAGTTTATATACCCCCAACGGGGGCGGATATTATGACACTGAAGCTTTCTTT	TRBV27	TRBJ1-1	-	-
CASSFRLNYGYTF	TGTGCCAGCAGTTTCCGTCTTAACTATGGCTACACCTTC	TRBV27	TRBJ1-2	-	-
CASSVVPRGEQYF	TGTGCCAGCAGCGTAGTCCCGCGAGGCGAGCAGTACTTC	TRBV9	TRBJ2-7	-	-
CASSFDRGPETQYF	TGTGCCAGCAGCTTCGACAGGGGGCCAGAGACCCAGTACTTC	TRBV5-5	TRBJ2-5	TRBD1	few
CSARGNVGVTEAFF	TGCAGTGCTAGAGGTAACGTTGGGGTCACTGAAGCTTTCTTT	TRBV20-1	TRBJ1-1	-	few
CASSYMSGGTSTDTQYF	TGTGCCAGCAGTTACATGAGCGGGGGCACCAGCACAGATACGCAGTATTTT	TRBV6-5	TRBJ2-3	TRBD2	few
CASSQDTGRGWPETQYF	TGTGCCAGCAGCCAAGATACAGGTCGGGGCTGGCCAGAGACCCAGTACTTC	TRBV4-2	TRBJ2-5	-	few
CASSQGQFPMNTEAFF	TGCGCCAGCAGCCAAGGACAGTTCCCCATGAACACTGAAGCTTTCTTT	TRBV4-1	TRBJ1-1	-	-
CASTTIAGLKETQYF	TGTGCCAGCACCACAATAGCGGGATTAAAAGAGACCCAGTACTTC	TRBV4-2	TRBJ2-5	TRBD2	-
CASSRDRGEKLFF	TGTGCCAGCAGTAGGGACAGGGGTGAAAAACTGTTTTTT	TRBV12-3/TRBV12-4	TRBJ1-4	TRBD1	many
CAIKGQGQETQYF	TGTGCCATCAAGGGACAGGGCCAAGAGACCCAGTACTTC	TRBV10-3	TRBJ2-5	TRBD1	-
CASSWGRGGAVYEQYF	TGTGCCAGCAGTTGGGGCCGGGGAGGGGCTGTCTACGAGCAGTACTTC	TRBV6-2/TRBV6-3	TRBJ2-7	TRBD2	few
CASSYWDSLDEQYF	TGTGCCAGCAGCTATTGGGACAGTCTTGACGAGCAGTACTTC	TRBV5-5	TRBJ2-7	TRBD1	-
CSARDFGETQYF	TGCAGTGCTAGAGATTTTGGGGAGACCCAGTACTTC	TRBV20-1	TRBJ2-5	-	-
CASSLGQGFYEQYF	TGCGCCAGCAGCTTGGGACAGGGGTTCTACGAGCAGTACTTC	TRBV5-1	TRBJ2-7	TRBD1	few
CASSMAQGGPYYEQFF	TGCGCCAGCAGCATGGCCCAGGGAGGGCCCTACTATGAGCAGTTCTTC	TRBV5-1	TRBJ2-1	TRBD2	-
CATSRPQETQYF	TGTGCCACCAGCAGGCCCCAAGAGACCCAGTACTTC	TRBV15	TRBJ2-5	-	many
CASSPPPGLAGDYTQYF	TGTGCCAGCAGCCCGCCGCCTGGACTAGCGGGAGACTATACGCAGTATTTT	TRBV7-3	TRBJ2-3	TRBD2	-
CASSTRTGYVYEQYF	TGCGCCAGCAGCACCCGGACAGGGTACGTCTACGAGCAGTACTTC	TRBV4-1	TRBJ2-7	TRBD1	few
CSVLDRRLVHGYTF	TGCAGCGTACTGGACAGGAGGCTGGTGCATGGCTACACCTTC	TRBV29-1	TRBJ1-2	TRBD1	-
CASSRGGNTDTQYF	TGTGCCAGCAGCCGGGGGGGCAACACAGATACGCAGTATTTT	TRBV25-1	TRBJ2-3	TRBD2	-
CASSQATSSYEQYF	TGTGCCAGCAGCCAAGCAACCAGTTCTTACGAGCAGTACTTC	TRBV3-1	TRBJ2-7	-	-
CASSSGGTGELFF	TGCGCCAGCAGCTCCGGGGGCACCGGGGAGCTGTTTTTT	TRBV5-1	TRBJ2-2	-	few